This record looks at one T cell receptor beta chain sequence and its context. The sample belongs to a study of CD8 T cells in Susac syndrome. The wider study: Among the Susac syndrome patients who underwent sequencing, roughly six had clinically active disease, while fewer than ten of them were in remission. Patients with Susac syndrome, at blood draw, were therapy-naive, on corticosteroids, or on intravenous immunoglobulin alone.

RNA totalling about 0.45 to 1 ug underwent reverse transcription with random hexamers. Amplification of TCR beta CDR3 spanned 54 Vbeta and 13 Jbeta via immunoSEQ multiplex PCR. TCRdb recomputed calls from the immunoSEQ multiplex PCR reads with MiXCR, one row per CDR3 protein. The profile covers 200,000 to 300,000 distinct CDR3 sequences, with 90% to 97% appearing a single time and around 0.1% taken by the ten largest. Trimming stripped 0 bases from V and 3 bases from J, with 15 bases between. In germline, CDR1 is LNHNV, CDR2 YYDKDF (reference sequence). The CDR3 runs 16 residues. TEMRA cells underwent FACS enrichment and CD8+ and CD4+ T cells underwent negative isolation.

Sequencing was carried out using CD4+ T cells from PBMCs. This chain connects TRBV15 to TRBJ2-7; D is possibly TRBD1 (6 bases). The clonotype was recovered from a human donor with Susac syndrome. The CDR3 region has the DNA TGTGCCACCAGCAGAGATCGTGCAGGGGACCGCTACGAGCAGTACTTC. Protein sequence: CATSRDRAGDRYEQYF.